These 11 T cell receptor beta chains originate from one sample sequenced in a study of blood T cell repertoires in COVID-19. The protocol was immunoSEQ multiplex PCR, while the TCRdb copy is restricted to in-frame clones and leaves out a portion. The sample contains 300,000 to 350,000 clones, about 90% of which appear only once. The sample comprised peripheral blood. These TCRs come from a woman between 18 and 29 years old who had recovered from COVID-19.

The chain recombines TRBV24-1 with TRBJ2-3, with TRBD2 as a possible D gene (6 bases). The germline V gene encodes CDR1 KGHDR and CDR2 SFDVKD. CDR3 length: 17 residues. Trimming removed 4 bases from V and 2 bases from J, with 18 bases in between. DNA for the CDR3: TGTGCCACCAGTGACCCGGGACTCTCCCAGGCCACAGATACGCAGTATTTT. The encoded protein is CATSDPGLSQATDTQYF.

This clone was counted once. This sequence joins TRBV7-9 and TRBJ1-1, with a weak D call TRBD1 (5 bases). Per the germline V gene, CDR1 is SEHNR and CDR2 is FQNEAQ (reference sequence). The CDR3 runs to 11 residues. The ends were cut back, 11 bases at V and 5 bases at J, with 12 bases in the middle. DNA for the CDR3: TGTGCCCTACGTGGGGGGACTGAAGCTTTCTTT. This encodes CALRGGTEAFF.

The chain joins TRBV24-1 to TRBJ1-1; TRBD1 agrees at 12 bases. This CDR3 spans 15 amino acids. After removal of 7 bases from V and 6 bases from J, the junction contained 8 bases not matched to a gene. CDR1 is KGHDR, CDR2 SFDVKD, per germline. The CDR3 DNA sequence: TGTGCCACCAGCTCCGGGACAGGGGGCTTCGCTGAAGCTTTCTTT. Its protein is CATSSGTGGFAEAFF.

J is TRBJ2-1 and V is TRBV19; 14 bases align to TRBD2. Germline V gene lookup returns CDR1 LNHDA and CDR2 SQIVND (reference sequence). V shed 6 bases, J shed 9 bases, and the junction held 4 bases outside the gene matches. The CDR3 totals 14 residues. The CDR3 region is CASRTSGRVSEQFF. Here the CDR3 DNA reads TGTGCCAGTAGGACTAGCGGGAGGGTGAGTGAGCAGTTCTTC.

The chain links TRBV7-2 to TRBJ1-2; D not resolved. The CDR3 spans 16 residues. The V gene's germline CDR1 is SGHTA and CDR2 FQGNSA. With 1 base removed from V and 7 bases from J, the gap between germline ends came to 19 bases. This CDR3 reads CASSLGYIVGSGGYTF. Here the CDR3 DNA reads TGTGCCAGCAGCTTAGGTTATATAGTAGGGAGTGGTGGCTACACCTTC.

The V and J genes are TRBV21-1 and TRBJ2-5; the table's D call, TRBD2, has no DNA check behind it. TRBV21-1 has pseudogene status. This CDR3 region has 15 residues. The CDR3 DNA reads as TGTGCCAGCAGGAAAATAGCGGGGGAAACAGAGACCCAGTACTTC. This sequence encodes CASRKIAGETETQYF.

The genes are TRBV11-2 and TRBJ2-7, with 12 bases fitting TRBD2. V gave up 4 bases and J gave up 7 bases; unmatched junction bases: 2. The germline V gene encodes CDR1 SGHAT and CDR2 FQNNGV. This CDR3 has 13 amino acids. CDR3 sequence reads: CASSSSGRAEQYV. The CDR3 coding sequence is TGTGCCAGCAGCTCTAGCGGGAGGGCTGAGCAGTACGTC.

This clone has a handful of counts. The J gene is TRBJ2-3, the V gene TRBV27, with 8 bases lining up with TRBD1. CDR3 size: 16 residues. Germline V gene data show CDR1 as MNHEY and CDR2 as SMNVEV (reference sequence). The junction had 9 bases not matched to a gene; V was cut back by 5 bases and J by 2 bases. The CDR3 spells CASSPLDRVDTDTQYF. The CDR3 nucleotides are TGTGCCAGCAGTCCCCTGGACAGGGTTGACACAGATACGCAGTATTTT.

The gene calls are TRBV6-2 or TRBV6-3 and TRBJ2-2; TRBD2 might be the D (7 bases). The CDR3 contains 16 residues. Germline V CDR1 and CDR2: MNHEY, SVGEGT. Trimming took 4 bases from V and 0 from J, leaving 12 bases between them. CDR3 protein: CASSWGGGTNTGELFF. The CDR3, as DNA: TGTGCCAGCAGTTGGGGGGGCGGGACGAACACCGGGGAGCTGTTTTTT.

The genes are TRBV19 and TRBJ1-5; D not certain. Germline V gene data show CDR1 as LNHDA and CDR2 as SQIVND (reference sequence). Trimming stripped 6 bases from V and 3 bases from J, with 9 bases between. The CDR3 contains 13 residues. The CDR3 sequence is CASSKGLNQPQHF. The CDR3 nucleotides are TGTGCCAGTAGCAAAGGACTCAATCAGCCCCAGCATTTT.

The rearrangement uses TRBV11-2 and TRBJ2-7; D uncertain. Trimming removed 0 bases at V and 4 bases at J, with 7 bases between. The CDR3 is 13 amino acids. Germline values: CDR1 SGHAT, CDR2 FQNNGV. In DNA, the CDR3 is TGTGCCAGCAGCTTAGAACCGCGGTACGAGCAGTACGTC. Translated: CASSLEPRYEQYV.